The 27 T cell receptor beta chains reported below all come from one sample, sequenced in a study of cytomegalovirus exposure and HLA in healthy donors. PCR primers comprised 60 Vbeta and 13 Jbeta primers. Assay: immunoSEQ multiplex PCR; the TCRdb copy retains only in-frame clones and omits some. This repertoire shows some 100,000 clones, approximately 85% found once; its top ten account for about 3.7%. The sequenced sample consisted of PBMCs. The receptors derive from a man younger than 45 in good health and CMV-seronegative.

This clone was seen a single time. Other nucleotide sequences in the sample specify the same CDR3. The gene calls are TRBV7-9 and TRBJ1-1; no definite D call. CDR3 length: 14 amino acids. The germline gives CDR1 SEHNR, CDR2 FQNEAQ (reference sequence). The V gene lost 5 bases and the J gene lost 1 base, with 11 bases spanning the gap. The chain's CDR3 is CASSSDRRNTEAFF. The CDR3 DNA reads TGTGCCAGCAGCAGCGACCGAAGGAACACTGAAGCTTTCTTT.

This rearrangement joins TRBV5-1 to TRBJ2-3; 10 bases agree with TRBD2. The V gene's germline CDR1 is SGHRS and CDR2 YFSETQ. Unmatched junction bases numbered 5, after V lost 0 bases and J lost 1 base. This CDR3 spans 17 amino acids. Here the CDR3 reads CASSLGFLAGGTDTQYF. DNA for the CDR3: TGCGCCAGCAGCTTGGGGTTTCTAGCGGGGGGCACAGATACGCAGTATTTT.

This chain joins TRBV10-3 and TRBJ2-7; no clear D. V was clipped by 5 bases and J by 0 bases, with 8 bases between them. Germline V gene data show CDR1 as ENHRY and CDR2 as SYGVKD. The CDR3 contains 13 residues. Here the CDR3 DNA reads TGTGCCATCAGTCAACTCGACTCCTACGAGCAGTACTTC. This gives the protein CAISQLDSYEQYF.

V and J are TRBV11-2 and TRBJ2-3; D is unclear. The germline V gene encodes CDR1 SGHAT and CDR2 FQNNGV. V lost 5 bases to trimming and J lost 1 base, with 10 bases between them. The CDR3 is made up of 14 amino acids. The CDR3 sequence: CASSLISRTDTQYF. Here the CDR3 DNA reads TGTGCCAGCAGCCTGATTAGTCGCACAGATACGCAGTATTTT.

The chain has TRBV2 and TRBJ2-3; D remains ambiguous. Germline-derived CDR1 and CDR2 are SNHLY and FYNNEI. V lost 9 bases, J lost 6 bases, and 7 bases lay in between. This CDR3 spans 10 amino acids. CDR3 nucleotides: TGTGCCAGAAAGACTGATACGCAGTATTTT. Translated: CARKTDTQYF.

V is TRBV7-8 and J is TRBJ2-2, with D unresolved. In germline, CDR1 is SGHVS, CDR2 FQNEAQ. The CDR3 is 16 amino acids. The V end was cut by 6 bases, the J end by 0 bases, with 14 bases between. The CDR3 loop reads CASSIRKSPNTGELFF. CDR3 in DNA: TGTGCCAGCAGTATCAGGAAGAGCCCGAACACCGGGGAGCTGTTTTTT. The full variable domain, completed using reference TRBV7-8 and TRBJ2-2, is GAGVSQSPRYKVAKRGQDVALRCDPISGHVSLFWYQQALGQGPEFLTYFQNEAQLDKSGLPSDRFFAERPEGSVSTLKIQRTQQEDSAVYLCASSIRKSPNTGELFFGEGSRLTVL.

V usage is TRBV9 and J usage is TRBJ2-3; 10 positions agree with TRBD1. CDR3 length equals 15 residues. V lost 3 bases, J lost 3 bases, and 4 bases stayed unmatched. Germline-derived CDR1 and CDR2 are SGDLS and YYNGEE. In DNA form, the CDR3 reads TGTGCCAGCAGCGGGGACAGGGGTTATACAGATACGCAGTATTTT. This translates into CASSGDRGYTDTQYF.

The V call is TRBV5-6, the J call TRBJ2-5; TRBD2 agrees at 13 bases. This CDR3 spans 15 amino acids. V lost 2 bases to trimming and J lost 3 bases; unmatched junction nucleotides: 1. Per the germline V gene, CDR1 is SGHDT and CDR2 is YYEEEE. CDR3 loop: CASSFGTSGKETQYF. The CDR3 DNA reads TGTGCCAGCAGCTTTGGGACTAGCGGGAAAGAGACCCAGTACTTC.

As to this clone: The junction shows a germline mismatch at one end, possibly a read error. The chain combines TRBV11-1 with TRBJ2-1; TRBD2 agrees at 9 bases. From germline, CDR1 is SGHAT and CDR2 FQDESV (reference sequence). The CDR3 consists of 16 residues. CDR3: CASSLRGGTSYYEQFF. The DNA for the CDR3 is TGTGCCAGCAGCCTACGCGGCGGGACTAGCTACTATGAGCAGTTCTTC.

J is TRBJ1-2 and V is TRBV7-2; TRBD1 might be the D (5 bases). Germline loops: CDR1 SGHTA, CDR2 FQGNSA. The V gene lost 1 base and the J gene lost 1 base, with 7 bases spanning the gap. There are 14 residues in the CDR3. The DNA of the CDR3 is TGTGCCAGCAGCTTAGGGCAGGGTAACTATGGCTACACCTTC. Its protein product is CASSLGQGNYGYTF. Complete variable domain (other parts from reference TRBV7-2 and TRBJ1-2): GAGVSQSPSNKVTEKGKDVELRCDPISGHTALYWYRQSLGQGLEFLIYFQGNSAPDKSGLPSDRFSAERTGGSVSTLTIQRTQQEDSAVYLCASSLGQGNYGYTFGSGTRLTVV.

The chain has TRBV15 and TRBJ2-3, with 10 bases that match TRBD2. The CDR3 has 16 residues. V was pared by 5 bases and J by 1 base, with 6 bases of the junction left unmatched. Germline CDR1 is LNHNV and CDR2 is YYDKDF (reference sequence). The CDR3 is CATSGLAGGGTDTQYF. The DNA of the CDR3 is TGTGCCACCAGCGGGTTAGCGGGAGGTGGCACAGATACGCAGTATTTT. Based on the CDR3 plus reference TRBV15 and TRBJ2-3, the full variable domain is DAMVIQNPRYQVTQFGKPVTLSCSQTLNHNVMYWYQQKSSQAPKLLFHYYDKDFNNEADTPDNFQSRRPNTSFCFLDIRSPGLGDTAMYLCATSGLAGGGTDTQYFGPGTRLTVL.

The V and J genes are TRBV6-1 and TRBJ2-7; possible D gene TRBD2, 5 bases. The ends were cut back, 3 bases at V and 5 bases at J, with 14 bases in the middle. The germline CDR1 and CDR2 sequences are MNHNS and SASEGT. This CDR3 region has 14 residues. CDR3 nucleotide sequence: TGTGCCAGCAGTGAGAGTGGGCGGGCCGACGAGCAGTACTTC. Encoded protein: CASSESGRADEQYF.

This clone was detected a few times. The chain uses TRBV28 and TRBJ1-4; D uncertain. Germline assignment: CDR1 MDHEN and CDR2 SYDVKM. The CDR3 sequence is 15 residues long. V was shortened by 5 bases and J by 7 bases, with 17 bases between the two germline ends. CDR3 region: CASSRLSGVGEKLFF. The CDR3 DNA is TGTGCCAGCAGTCGCCTTAGCGGGGTCGGTGAAAAACTGTTTTTT.

This chain uses TRBV15 with TRBJ2-1, with 12 bases that match TRBD2. The CDR3 is made up of 16 amino acids. The J segment lost 4 bases and the V segment lost 3 bases, leaving 4 bases of the junction unmatched. The germline CDR1 and CDR2 sequences are LNHNV and YYDKDF (reference sequence). Written as DNA, the CDR3 is TGTGCCACCAGCAGCATACTAGCGGGGGGATACAATGAGCAGTTCTTC. It yields the protein CATSSILAGGYNEQFF.

The V gene is TRBV5-4, the J gene TRBJ2-3; perhaps TRBD2 as D (6 bases). Germline CDR1 reads SGHNT; CDR2 reads YYREEE (reference sequence). CDR3 length: 14 residues. Between the trimmed V and J ends, which lost 0 bases and 1 base, there was a span of 6 bases. The CDR3 sequence: CASSLERGTDTQYF. DNA for the CDR3: TGTGCCAGCAGCTTGGAGCGGGGCACAGATACGCAGTATTTT.

The chain couples TRBV28 to TRBJ2-1; 8 bases align to TRBD2. This CDR3 has 14 residues. Germline values: CDR1 MDHEN, CDR2 SYDVKM. Trimming removed 7 bases from V and 2 bases from J; junction bases left unmatched: 4. The CDR3 reads CASTSGGPYNEQFF. For the CDR3, the DNA is TGTGCCAGCACCTCGGGGGGGCCCTACAATGAGCAGTTCTTC. The full variable domain, its missing parts supplied by reference TRBV28 and TRBJ2-1, is DVKVTQSSRYLVKRTGEKVFLECVQDMDHENMFWYRQDPGLGLRLIYFSYDVKMKEKGDIPEGYSVSREKKERFSLILESASTNQTSMYLCASTSGGPYNEQFFGPGTRLTVL.

A note on this clone: Other DNA sequences in the same sample also yield this CDR3. The gene calls are TRBV4-3 and TRBJ2-7; no definite D call. Germline-derived CDR1 and CDR2 are LGHNA and YSLEER. The CDR3 loop spans 15 amino acids. V was shortened by 0 bases and J by 2 bases, with 11 bases between the two germline ends. The CDR3 DNA reads as TGCGCCAGCAGCCAAGAGGTTCAACGGGCCTACGAGCAGTACTTC. Its translation is CASSQEVQRAYEQYF.

The chain carries TRBV9 and TRBJ2-1, with TRBD1 as a possible D gene (5 bases). The CDR3 is 13 residues long. Trimming pared 3 bases from V and 13 bases from J, leaving 17 bases between. CDR1 is SGDLS and CDR2 is YYNGEE in the germline V gene. CDR3 amino acids: CASSEQTGKLQFF. The CDR3 DNA follows: TGTGCCAGCAGCGAGCAAACAGGAAAGCTACAGTTCTTC.

The chain couples TRBV7-2 to TRBJ1-2; D remains unclear. The CDR3 covers 13 residues. Germline CDR1 and CDR2: SGHTA and FQGNSA. V lost 3 bases to trimming and J lost 7 bases, with 12 bases between them. CDR3 in amino acids: CASSFEPPSGYTF. Here the CDR3 DNA reads TGTGCCAGCAGCTTCGAACCGCCGAGTGGCTACACCTTC.

The rearrangement joins TRBV27 to TRBJ1-6, with 8 positions matching TRBD1. The CDR3 has 15 amino acids. Germline lookup yields CDR1 MNHEY and CDR2 SMNVEV (reference sequence). Trimming removed 3 bases from V and 7 bases from J; junction bases left unmatched: 5. The CDR3 sequence: CASSFLGTGNSPLHF. The CDR3, as DNA: TGTGCCAGCAGTTTTTTAGGGACAGGAAATTCACCCCTCCACTTT.

This clone was detected once. The chain has TRBV11-1 and TRBJ1-2, with D possibly being TRBD1 (5 bases). Looked up from germline, CDR1 is SGHAT and CDR2 is FQDESV (reference sequence). The CDR3 consists of 12 residues. With 5 bases removed from V and 8 bases from J, the gap between germline ends came to 12 bases. CDR3 coding DNA: TGTGCCAGCAGCCCCCAAGGGGCGGGCTACACCTTC. This encodes CASSPQGAGYTF.

This clone was counted a single time. This chain connects TRBV1 to TRBJ1-6; TRBD1, the table's D call, was not compared with the DNA. TRBV1 is flagged as a pseudogene. This CDR3 is built from 19 residues. Written as DNA, the CDR3 is TGCACCAGCAGCCTGACATTACCGACACAAGACTCCTATAATTCACCCCTCCACTTT. It encodes CTSSLTLPTQDSYNSPLHF.

The V and J genes are TRBV6-5 and TRBJ2-5; 7 bases map to TRBD1. The CDR3 totals 13 residues. Per the germline V gene, CDR1 is MNHEY and CDR2 is SVGAGI. Trimming cost V 6 bases and J 4 bases; bases outside gene matches: 5. Here the CDR3 DNA reads TGTGCCAGCAGCCCGGACAGGATAGAGACCCAGTACTTC. Its protein product is CASSPDRIETQYF.

This clone came up a few times. This chain connects TRBV29-1 to TRBJ1-2; 9 bases agree with TRBD1. The CDR3 runs to 12 residues. Germline V gives CDR1 SQVTM, CDR2 ANQGSEA. Trimming removed 4 bases from V and 8 bases from J; junction bases left unmatched: 5. The CDR3 nucleotides read TGCAGCGTTGGACAGGGGGTTTTGGGCTACACCTTC. This gives the protein CSVGQGVLGYTF.

This clone was counted a single time. V is TRBV28 and J is TRBJ1-2; 8 nucleotides line up with TRBD1. The CDR3 has 13 amino acids. Trimming removed 8 bases from V and 8 bases from J; junction bases left unmatched: 10. Germline V lookup: CDR1 MDHEN, CDR2 SYDVKM. The CDR3 loop reads CASGGRGLRGYTF. The CDR3 coding sequence is TGTGCCAGCGGGGGCAGGGGGCTTAGGGGCTACACCTTC.

This clone has a handful of counts. The chain links TRBV30 to TRBJ1-1; TRBD1 aligns across 8 bases. Germline CDR1 reads GTSNPN; CDR2 reads SVGIG (reference sequence). J was trimmed by 10 bases and V by 4 bases; bases with no gene match: 14. The CDR3 is 14 amino acids. The CDR3 DNA reads as TGTGCCTGGAACTATGGACAGGGAGGGGCCGGAGCTTTCTTT. Translated: CAWNYGQGGAGAFF.

The J gene is TRBJ2-7, the V gene TRBV4-3; 10 bases map to TRBD2. V lost 1 base and J lost 2; bases outside the gene matches: 8. This CDR3 region has 17 residues. Germline loops: CDR1 LGHNA, CDR2 YSLEER. CDR3 DNA sequence: TGCGCCAGCAGCCAAGTTCCCGGACTAGCGGAACCCTACGAGCAGTACTTC. Its protein product is CASSQVPGLAEPYEQYF.